This T cell receptor (beta chain) came from a study of T cells in Graves' hyperthyroidism and ophthalmopathy. Study at large: Before treatment of any kind, peripheral blood was taken at initial diagnosis. Study-wide findings and caveats: Blood also contained most expanded thyroid clonotypes above 0.001.

This CDR3 has 14 amino acids. Trimming shortened V by 3 bases and J by 2 bases, and 12 bases separated the two germline ends. The germline V gene has CDR1 SGHRS and CDR2 YFSETQ. Any patient presenting with uncontrolled infection, other autoimmune disease, pregnancy or lactation was left out. The source of the PBMCs was less than 12 ml of fresh peripheral blood. This clonotype was observed a handful of times. Its antigen is not identified. A much larger clone lies one base from this, so it may be a read error. Template material for amplifying TCR beta CDR3 regions consisted of RNA transcripts. The HTBI primer set served for first-round RT-PCR of the TCR CDR3. TCRdb analysed the multiplex PCR reads with MiXCR anew, one entry per CDR3 protein. The profile shows more than 350,000 distinct CDR3 sequences, about 16% of them singletons.

The TCR comes from a woman aged 30 to 39 with Graves' hyperthyroidism. The specimen was blood. The rearrangement uses TRBV5-1 and TRBJ2-7; tentatively, D is TRBD2 (6 bases). CDR3 loop: CASSSGPGAYEQYF. The CDR3 DNA reads TGCGCCAGCAGCTCCGGACCGGGGGCCTACGAGCAGTACTTC.